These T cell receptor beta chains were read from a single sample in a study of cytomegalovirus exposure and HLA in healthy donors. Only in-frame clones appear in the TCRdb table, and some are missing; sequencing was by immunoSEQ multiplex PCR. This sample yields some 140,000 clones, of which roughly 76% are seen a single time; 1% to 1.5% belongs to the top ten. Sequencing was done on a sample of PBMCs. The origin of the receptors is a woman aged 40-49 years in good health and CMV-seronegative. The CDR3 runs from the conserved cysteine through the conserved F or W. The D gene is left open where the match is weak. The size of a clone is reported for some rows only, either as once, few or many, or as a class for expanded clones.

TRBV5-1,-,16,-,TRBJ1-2,TGCGCCAGCAGCCCTCCGGGAGCGGACGGGGGCTATGGCTACACCTTC,CASSPPGADGGYGYTF
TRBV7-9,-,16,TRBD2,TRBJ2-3,TGTGCCAGCAGCCACATACTAGCGGGGGGAACAGATACGCAGTATTTT,CASSHILAGGTDTQYF
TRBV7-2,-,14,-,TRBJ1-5,TGTGCCAGCAGCTGGGGGGGACACAATCAGCCCCAGCATTTT,CASSWGGHNQPQHF
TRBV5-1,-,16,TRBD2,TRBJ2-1,TGCGCCAGCAGCTTGGGGGGTAGCGGGGGATACAATGAGCAGTTCTTC,CASSLGGSGGYNEQFF
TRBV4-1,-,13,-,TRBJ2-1,TGCGCCAGCAGCACTGAGCTTTACAATGAGCAGTTCTTC,CASSTELYNEQFF
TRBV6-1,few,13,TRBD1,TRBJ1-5,TGTGCCAGCAACAGGGACAGGGTTCAGCCCCAGCATTTT,CASNRDRVQPQHF
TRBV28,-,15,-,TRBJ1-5,TGTGCCAGCAACCCCTTCGAAGGGGCCGGTCAGCCCCAGCATTTT,CASNPFEGAGQPQHF
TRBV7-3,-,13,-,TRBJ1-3,TGTGCCAGCAGCTTAGCAGTTGGAAACACCATATATTTT,CASSLAVGNTIYF
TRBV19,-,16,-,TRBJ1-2,TGTGCCAGTAGTATAGATCCGAAATCAGGGGACTATGGCTACACCTTC,CASSIDPKSGDYGYTF
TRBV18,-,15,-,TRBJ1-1,TGTGCCAGCTCACCACCCGGACAACCGAACACTGAAGCTTTCTTT,CASSPPGQPNTEAFF
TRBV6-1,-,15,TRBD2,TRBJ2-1,TGTGCCAGCAGACCCGGACTAGGGCTTTACAATGAGCAGTTCTTC,CASRPGLGLYNEQFF
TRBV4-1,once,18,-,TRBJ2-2,TGCGCCAGCGGCCTCGATATCCCGGACACTCTGAACACCGGGGAGCTGTTTTTT,CASGLDIPDTLNTGELFF
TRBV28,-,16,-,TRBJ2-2,TGTGCCAGCATTAACCGGGACATCCCGAACACCGGGGAGCTGTTTTTT,CASINRDIPNTGELFF
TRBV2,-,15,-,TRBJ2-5,TGTGCCAGCAGCCTGTCAACGGGGGGCGAGGAGACCCAGTACTTC,CASSLSTGGEETQYF
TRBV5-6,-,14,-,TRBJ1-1,TGTGCCAGCAGCCGCGGACAGATGAACACTGAAGCTTTCTTT,CASSRGQMNTEAFF
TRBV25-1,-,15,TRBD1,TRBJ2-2,TGTGCCAGTTCCCTGGGACAGCCGAACACCGGGGAGCTGTTTTTT,CASSLGQPNTGELFF
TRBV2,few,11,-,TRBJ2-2,TGTGCCAGCAGTTATTTCGGGGAGCTGTTTTTT,CASSYFGELFF
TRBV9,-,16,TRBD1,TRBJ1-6,TGTGCCAGCAGCGTATTGGACAGGCCGAGTAATTCACCCCTCCACTTT,CASSVLDRPSNSPLHF
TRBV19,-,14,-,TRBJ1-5,TGTGCCAGTAGTGGGGGGGTGAGGAATCAGCCCCAGCATTTT,CASSGGVRNQPQHF
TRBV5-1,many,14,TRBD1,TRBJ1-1,TGCGCCAGCAGCTCACAGGGGGAGTGGACTGAAGCTTTCTTT,CASSSQGEWTEAFF
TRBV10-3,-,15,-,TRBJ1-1,TGTGCCATCAGTGAGGATCTATCGGGGTACACTGAAGCTTTCTTT,CAISEDLSGYTEAFF
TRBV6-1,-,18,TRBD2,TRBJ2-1,TGTGCCAGCAGTGAAGCGCTCGGACTAGCGGGGGGCCGAAGCTTGCAGTTCTTC,CASSEALGLAGGRSLQFF
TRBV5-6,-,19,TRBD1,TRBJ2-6,TGTGCCAGCAGCTTGGCGTACCAGGGGGCGCGGCCAGGGGCCAACGTCCTGACTTTC,CASSLAYQGARPGANVLTF
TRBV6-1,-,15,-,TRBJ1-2,TGTGCCAGCAGTGAAGTGGGCGCGGGTAACTATGGCTACACCTTC,CASSEVGAGNYGYTF
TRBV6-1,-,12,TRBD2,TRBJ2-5,TGTGCCAGCCGGCGGGGGGAGGAGACCCAGTACTTC,CASRRGEETQYF
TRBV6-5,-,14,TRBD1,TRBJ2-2,TGTGCCAGCAGTTACAGGGGGCGCGCCGGGGAGCTGTTTTTT,CASSYRGRAGELFF
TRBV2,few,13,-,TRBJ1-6,TGTGCCAGCAGCAACGGACTGAATTCACCCCTCCACTTT,CASSNGLNSPLHF
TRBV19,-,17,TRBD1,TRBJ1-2,TGTGCCAGTAGTATTTCACCGGGACAGGGGCGCCTTTCTGGCTACACCTTC,CASSISPGQGRLSGYTF
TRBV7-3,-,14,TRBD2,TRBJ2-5,TGTGCCAGCAGCGAACCGGGACTAGGAGAGACCCAGTACTTC,CASSEPGLGETQYF
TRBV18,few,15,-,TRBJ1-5,TGTGCCAGCTCACCCGAAGGAGGGGTTGGACAGCCCCAGCATTTT,CASSPEGGVGQPQHF
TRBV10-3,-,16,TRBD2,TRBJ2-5,TGTGCCACCGCTCGAAGGGCCAGCGGGAGTCAAGAGACCCAGTACTTC,CATARRASGSQETQYF
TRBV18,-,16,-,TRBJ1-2,TGTGCCAGCTCACCAACCATGGGCGGGGCGGACTATGGCTACACCTTC,CASSPTMGGADYGYTF
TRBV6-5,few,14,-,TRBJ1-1,TGTGCCAGCAGGGCCGGGAGGACGGGCACTGAAGCTTTCTTT,CASRAGRTGTEAFF
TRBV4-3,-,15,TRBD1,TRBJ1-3,TGCGCCAGCAGCCTCCTGACAGGGGGTGGAAACACCATATATTTT,CASSLLTGGGNTIYF
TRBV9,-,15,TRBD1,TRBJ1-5,TGTGCCAGCAGCGTAGGGACAGGGTTGGGGCAGCCCCAGCATTTT,CASSVGTGLGQPQHF
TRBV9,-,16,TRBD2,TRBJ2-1,TGTGCCAGCAGCGTAGCCGGACTAGCGGGGGGTCGCGAGCAGTTCTTC,CASSVAGLAGGREQFF
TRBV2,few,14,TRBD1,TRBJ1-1,TGTGCCAGCAGTACAGACAGGGGGAACACTGAAGCTTTCTTT,CASSTDRGNTEAFF